This T cell receptor (beta chain) was captured in a study of beta chain features in type 1 diabetes. Broader study findings: Shorter TCRB CDR3s, moderately but significantly so, marked every one of the four CD4+ subsets in Type 1 diabetes patients. There was no resolution here of whether HLA type influences TCRB rearrangement.

Germline CDR1 is LGHNA and CDR2 is YNFKEQ. The CDR3 is 17 residues long. V shed 0 bases and J shed 1 base, with 15 bases lying between them. Only a few counts were recorded for this clone. Antigen unknown. Expressed TCRB transcripts got sequenced, as all isolated RNA was reverse transcribed. The read count averaged around 4 million across naive, central memory and regulatory T cell samples. Profiled with immunoSEQ multiplex PCR; TCRdb holds only in-frame clones, not every one. The sample consists of under 300,000 clones, approximately 11% of them appearing once. Sequencing was done on a sample of naive CD4+ T cells from blood. The TCR originated in a man younger than 45 with type 1 diabetes. The chain combines TRBV4-2 with TRBJ1-2; unclear D gene. For the CDR3, the DNA is TGTGCCAGCAGCCAAGATCGATATTCGGGGAATAACTATGGCTACACCTTC. This translates into CASSQDRYSGNNYGYTF.